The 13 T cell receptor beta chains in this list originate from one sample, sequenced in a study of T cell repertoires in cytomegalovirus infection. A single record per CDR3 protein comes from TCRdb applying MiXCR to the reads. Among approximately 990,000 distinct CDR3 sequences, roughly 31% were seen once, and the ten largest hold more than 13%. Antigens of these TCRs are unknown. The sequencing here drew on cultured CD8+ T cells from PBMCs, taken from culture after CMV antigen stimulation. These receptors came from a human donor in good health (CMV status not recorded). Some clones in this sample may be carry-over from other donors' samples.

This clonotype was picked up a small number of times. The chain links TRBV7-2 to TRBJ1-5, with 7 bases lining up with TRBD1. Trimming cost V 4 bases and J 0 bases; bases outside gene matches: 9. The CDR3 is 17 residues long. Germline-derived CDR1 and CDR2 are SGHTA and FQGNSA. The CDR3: CASSSGGGDYSNQPQHF. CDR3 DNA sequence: TGTGCCAGCAGCTCAGGGGGGGGGGACTATAGCAATCAGCCCCAGCATTTT.

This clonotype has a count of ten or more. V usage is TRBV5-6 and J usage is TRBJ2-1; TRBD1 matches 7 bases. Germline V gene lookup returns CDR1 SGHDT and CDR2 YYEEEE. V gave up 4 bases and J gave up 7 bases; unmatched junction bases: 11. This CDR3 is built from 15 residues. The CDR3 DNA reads TGTGCCAGCAGCAATTACAGGGGTGGTAGTAATGAGCAGTTCTTC. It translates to CASSNYRGGSNEQFF.

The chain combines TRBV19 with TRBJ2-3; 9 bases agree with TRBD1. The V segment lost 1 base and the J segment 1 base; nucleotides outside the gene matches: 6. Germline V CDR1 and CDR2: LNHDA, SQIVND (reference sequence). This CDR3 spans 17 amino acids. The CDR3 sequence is CASSIGLDRGGTDTQYF. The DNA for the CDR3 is TGTGCCAGTAGTATAGGACTAGACAGGGGGGGCACAGATACGCAGTATTTT. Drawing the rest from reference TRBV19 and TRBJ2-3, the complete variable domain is DGGITQSPKYLFRKEGQNVTLSCEQNLNHDAMYWYRQDPGQGLRLIYYSQIVNDFQKGDIAEGYSVSREKKESFPLTVTSAQKNPTAFYLCASSIGLDRGGTDTQYFGPGTRLTVL.

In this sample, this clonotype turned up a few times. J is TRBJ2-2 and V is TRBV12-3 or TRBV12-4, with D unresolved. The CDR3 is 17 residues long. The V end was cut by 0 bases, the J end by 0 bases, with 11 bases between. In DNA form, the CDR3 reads TGTGCCAGCAGTTTAGCGCCCGTGGGTACGAACACCGGGGAGCTGTTTTTT. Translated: CASSLAPVGTNTGELFF.

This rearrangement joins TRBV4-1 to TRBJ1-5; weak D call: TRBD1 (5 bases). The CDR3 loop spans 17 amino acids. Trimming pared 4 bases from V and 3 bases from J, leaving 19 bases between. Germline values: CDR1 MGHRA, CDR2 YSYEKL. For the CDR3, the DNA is TGCGCCAGCAGCCCCTGGCTGGGGGGTCCGGACAATCAGCCCCAGCATTTT. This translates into CASSPWLGGPDNQPQHF.

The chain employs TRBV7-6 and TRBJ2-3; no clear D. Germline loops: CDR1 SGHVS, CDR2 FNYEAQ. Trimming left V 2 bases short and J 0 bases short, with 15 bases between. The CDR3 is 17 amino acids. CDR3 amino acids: CASSLIFGSYSTDTQYF. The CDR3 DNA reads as TGTGCCAGCAGCTTAATTTTCGGGTCGTACAGCACAGATACGCAGTATTTT.

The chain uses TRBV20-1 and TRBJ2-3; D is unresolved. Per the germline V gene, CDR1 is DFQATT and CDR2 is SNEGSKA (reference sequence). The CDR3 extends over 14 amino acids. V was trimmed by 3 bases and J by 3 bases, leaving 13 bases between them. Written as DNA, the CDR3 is TGCAGTGCTAGCGAGGTTTCGGCAACAGATACGCAGTATTTT. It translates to CSASEVSATDTQYF.

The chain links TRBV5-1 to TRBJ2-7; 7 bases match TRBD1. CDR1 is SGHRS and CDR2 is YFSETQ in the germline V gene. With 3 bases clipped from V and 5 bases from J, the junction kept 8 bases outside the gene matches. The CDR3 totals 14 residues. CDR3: CASSWGTEFNEQYF. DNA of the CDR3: TGCGCCAGCAGCTGGGGGACAGAATTTAACGAGCAGTACTTC.

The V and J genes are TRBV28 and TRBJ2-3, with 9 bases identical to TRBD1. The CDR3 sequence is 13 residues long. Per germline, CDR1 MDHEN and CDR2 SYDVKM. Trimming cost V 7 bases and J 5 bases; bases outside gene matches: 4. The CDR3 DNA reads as TGTGCCAGCATGGGACAGGGCGAAGATACGCAGTATTTT. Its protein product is CASMGQGEDTQYF.

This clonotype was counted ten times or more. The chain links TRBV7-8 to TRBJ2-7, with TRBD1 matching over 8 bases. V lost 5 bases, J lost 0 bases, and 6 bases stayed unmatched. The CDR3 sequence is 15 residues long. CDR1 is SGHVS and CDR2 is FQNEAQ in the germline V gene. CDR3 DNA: TGTGCCAGCAGCGAGGGACAGGCTCTCTCCTACGAGCAGTACGTC. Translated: CASSEGQALSYEQYV.

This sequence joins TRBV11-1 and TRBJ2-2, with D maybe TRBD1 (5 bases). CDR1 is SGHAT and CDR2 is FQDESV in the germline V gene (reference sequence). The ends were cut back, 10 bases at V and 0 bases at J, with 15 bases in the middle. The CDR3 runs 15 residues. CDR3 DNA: TGTGCCATACCCGGACACAGCGCGAACACCGGGGAGCTGTTTTTT. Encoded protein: CAIPGHSANTGELFF.

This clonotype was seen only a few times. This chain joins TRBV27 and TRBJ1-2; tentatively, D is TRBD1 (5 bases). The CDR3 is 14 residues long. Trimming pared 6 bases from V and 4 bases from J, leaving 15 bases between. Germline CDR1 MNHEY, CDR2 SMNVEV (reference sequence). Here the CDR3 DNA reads TGTGCCAGCAGACTAGTCGCAGGGCTCTATGGCTACACCTTC. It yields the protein CASRLVAGLYGYTF.

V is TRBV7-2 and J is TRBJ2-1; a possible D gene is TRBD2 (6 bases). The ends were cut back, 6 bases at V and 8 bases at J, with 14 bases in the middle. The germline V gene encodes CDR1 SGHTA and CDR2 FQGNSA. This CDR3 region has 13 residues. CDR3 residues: CASRLRGYHEQFF. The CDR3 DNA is TGTGCCAGCAGATTGCGGGGTTACCATGAGCAGTTCTTC.